This entry features one TCR beta chain sequence. The library labeled individual cDNA molecules by adding unique molecular identifiers to them. MiXCR was run by TCRdb on the 5' RACE reads, yielding one entry per CDR3 protein. The table has tens of thousands of distinct CDR3 sequences, roughly 8% seen once; the top ten hold under 3%. This specimen belongs to a study of human T cells and chemical hapten exposure. The CDR3 length is 15 residues. In germline, CDR1 is KGHSH, CDR2 LQKENI. V lost 2 bases and J lost 0, with 11 bases in between. Before extraction, the whole blood was not fractionated, and total RNA was taken from it.

This TCR derives from a male donor in good health. This chain connects TRBV18 to TRBJ2-7; D not certain. In nucleotides, the CDR3 is TGTGCCAGCTCACCATTTAGTAAAAACTCCTACGAGCAGTACTTC. This translates into CASSPFSKNSYEQYF.